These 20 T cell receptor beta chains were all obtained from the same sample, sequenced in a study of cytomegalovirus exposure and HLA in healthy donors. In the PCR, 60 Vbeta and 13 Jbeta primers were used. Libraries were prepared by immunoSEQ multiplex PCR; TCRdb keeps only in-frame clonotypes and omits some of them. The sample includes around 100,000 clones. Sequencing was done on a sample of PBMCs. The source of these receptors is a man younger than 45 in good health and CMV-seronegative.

CDR3 DNA sequence: TGTGCCAGCAGCTACTCCTACAGGGGAGATACGCAGTATTTT. It translates to CASSYSYRGDTQYF. V usage is TRBV7-8 and J usage is TRBJ2-3; 7 positions agree with TRBD1. The germline V gene has CDR1 SGHVS and CDR2 FQNEAQ. V gave up 4 bases and J gave up 5 bases; unmatched junction bases: 6. The length of the CDR3 is 14 residues. Full variable domain (missing parts from reference TRBV7-8 and TRBJ2-3): GAGVSQSPRYKVAKRGQDVALRCDPISGHVSLFWYQQALGQGPEFLTYFQNEAQLDKSGLPSDRFFAERPEGSVSTLKIQRTQQEDSAVYLCASSYSYRGDTQYFGPGTRLTVL.

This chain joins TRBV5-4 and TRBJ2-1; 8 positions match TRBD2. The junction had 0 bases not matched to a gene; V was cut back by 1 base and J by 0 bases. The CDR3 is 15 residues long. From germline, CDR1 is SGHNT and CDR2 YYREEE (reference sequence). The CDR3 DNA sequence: TGTGCCAGCAGCTTGCGGGGGGGCTCCTACAATGAGCAGTTCTTC. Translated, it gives CASSLRGGSYNEQFF.

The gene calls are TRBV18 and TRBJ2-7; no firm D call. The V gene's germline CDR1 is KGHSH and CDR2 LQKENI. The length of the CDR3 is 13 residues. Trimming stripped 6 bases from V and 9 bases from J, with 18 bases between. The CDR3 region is CASSLDTVPGQYF. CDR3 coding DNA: TGTGCCAGCTCGCTCGACACCGTTCCCGGGCAGTACTTC.

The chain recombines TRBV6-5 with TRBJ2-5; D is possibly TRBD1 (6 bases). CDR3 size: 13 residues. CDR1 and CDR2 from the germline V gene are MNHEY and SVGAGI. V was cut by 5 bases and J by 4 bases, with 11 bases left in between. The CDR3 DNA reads TGTGCCAGCAGTATTCTCAGGGGAGAGACCCAGTACTTC. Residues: CASSILRGETQYF.

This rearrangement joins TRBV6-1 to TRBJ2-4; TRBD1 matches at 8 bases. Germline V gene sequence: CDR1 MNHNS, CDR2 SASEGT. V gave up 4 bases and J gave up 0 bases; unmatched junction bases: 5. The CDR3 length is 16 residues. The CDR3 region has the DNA TGTGCCAGCAGTGGCAGGGGGCCGGTAGCCAAAAACATTCAGTACTTC. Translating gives CASSGRGPVAKNIQYF.

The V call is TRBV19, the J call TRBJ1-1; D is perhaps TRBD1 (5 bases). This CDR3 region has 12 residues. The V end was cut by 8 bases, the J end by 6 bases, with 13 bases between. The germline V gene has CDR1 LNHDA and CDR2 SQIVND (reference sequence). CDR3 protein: CASGPQGAEAFF. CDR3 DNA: TGTGCCAGTGGGCCCCAAGGGGCTGAAGCTTTCTTT.

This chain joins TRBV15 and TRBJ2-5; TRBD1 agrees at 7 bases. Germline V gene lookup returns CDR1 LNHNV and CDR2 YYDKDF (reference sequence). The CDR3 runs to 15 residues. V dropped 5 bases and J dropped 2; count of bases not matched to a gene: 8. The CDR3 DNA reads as TGTGCCACCAGCCAGTTGGGGGACAGTCAAGAGACCCAGTACTTC. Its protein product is CATSQLGDSQETQYF.

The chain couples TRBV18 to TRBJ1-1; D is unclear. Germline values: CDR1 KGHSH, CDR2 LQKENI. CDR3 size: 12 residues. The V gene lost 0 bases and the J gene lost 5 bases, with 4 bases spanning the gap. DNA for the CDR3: TGTGCCAGCTCACCACCTCTGACTGAAGCTTTCTTT. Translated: CASSPPLTEAFF.

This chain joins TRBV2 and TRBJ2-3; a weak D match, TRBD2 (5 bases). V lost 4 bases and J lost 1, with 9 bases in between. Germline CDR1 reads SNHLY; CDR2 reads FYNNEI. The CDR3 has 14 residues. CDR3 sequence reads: CASSGPGGTDTQYF. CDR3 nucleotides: TGTGCCAGCAGTGGTCCCGGGGGCACAGATACGCAGTATTTT.

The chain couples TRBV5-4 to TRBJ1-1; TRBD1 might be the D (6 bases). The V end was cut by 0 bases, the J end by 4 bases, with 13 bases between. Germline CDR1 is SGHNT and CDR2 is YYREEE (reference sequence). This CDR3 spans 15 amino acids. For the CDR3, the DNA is TGTGCCAGCAGCTTGGCCAGGGGCGCAGGCACTGAAGCTTTCTTT. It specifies CASSLARGAGTEAFF.

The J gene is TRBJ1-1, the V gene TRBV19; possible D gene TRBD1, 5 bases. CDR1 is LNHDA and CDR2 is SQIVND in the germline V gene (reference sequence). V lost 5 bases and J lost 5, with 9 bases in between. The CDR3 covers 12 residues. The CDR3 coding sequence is TGTGCCAGTAGTTCCGGGGGGACTGAAGCTTTCTTT. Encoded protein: CASSSGGTEAFF.

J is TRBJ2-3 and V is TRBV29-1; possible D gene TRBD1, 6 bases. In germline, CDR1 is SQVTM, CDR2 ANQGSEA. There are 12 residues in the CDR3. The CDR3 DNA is TGCACTGCAGGGGACGGCACAGATACGCAGTATTTT. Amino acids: CTAGDGTDTQYF.

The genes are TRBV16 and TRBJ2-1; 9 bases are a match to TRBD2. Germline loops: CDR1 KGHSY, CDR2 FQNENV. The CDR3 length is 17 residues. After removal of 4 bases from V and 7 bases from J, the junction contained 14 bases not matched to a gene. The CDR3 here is CASSPAKISGGFNEQFF. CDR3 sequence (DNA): TGTGCCAGCAGCCCCGCCAAGATTAGCGGGGGTTTTAATGAGCAGTTCTTC.

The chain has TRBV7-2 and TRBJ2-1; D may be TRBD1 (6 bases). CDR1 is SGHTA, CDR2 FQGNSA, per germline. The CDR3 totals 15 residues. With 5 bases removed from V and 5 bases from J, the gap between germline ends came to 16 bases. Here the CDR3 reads CASSPRTAANNEQFF. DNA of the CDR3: TGTGCCAGCAGCCCCAGGACAGCGGCGAACAATGAGCAGTTCTTC.

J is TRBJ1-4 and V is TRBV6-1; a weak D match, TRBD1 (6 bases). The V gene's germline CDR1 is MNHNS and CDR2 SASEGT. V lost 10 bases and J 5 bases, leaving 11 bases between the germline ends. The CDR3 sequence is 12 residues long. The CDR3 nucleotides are TGTGCCACCGGACAGTTCAATGAAAAACTGTTTTTT. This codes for CATGQFNEKLFF.

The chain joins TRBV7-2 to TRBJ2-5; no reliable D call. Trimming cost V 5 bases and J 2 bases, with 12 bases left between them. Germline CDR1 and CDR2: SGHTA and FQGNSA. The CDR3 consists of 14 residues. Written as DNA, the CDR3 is TGTGCCAGCAGCCGATCACAGTTACAAGAGACCCAGTACTTC. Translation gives CASSRSQLQETQYF.

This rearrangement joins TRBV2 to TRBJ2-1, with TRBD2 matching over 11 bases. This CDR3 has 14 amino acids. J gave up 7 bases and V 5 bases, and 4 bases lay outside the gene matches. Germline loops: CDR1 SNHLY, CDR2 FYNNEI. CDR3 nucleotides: TGTGCCAGCAGTAAGACTAGCGGGGTGAATGAGCAGTTCTTC. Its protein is CASSKTSGVNEQFF.

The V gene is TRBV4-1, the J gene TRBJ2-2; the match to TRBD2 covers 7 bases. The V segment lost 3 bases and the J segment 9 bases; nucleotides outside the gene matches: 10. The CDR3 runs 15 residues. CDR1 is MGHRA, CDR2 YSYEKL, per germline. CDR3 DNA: TGCGCCAGCAGCCACATTGGCGGGGGTCAGTGGGAGCTGTTTTTT. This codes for CASSHIGGGQWELFF.

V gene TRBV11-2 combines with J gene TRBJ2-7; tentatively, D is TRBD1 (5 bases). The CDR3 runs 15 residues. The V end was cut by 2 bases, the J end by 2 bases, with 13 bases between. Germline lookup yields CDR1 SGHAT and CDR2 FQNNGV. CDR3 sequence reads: CASSLIQDTAYEQYF. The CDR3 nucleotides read TGTGCCAGCAGCTTAATTCAGGACACCGCCTACGAGCAGTACTTC.

CDR3 sequence (DNA): TGTGCCAGCAAATCTGGGACAGGGGGACGAGGGGAGACCCAGTACTTC. It yields the protein CASKSGTGGRGETQYF. V is TRBV28 and J is TRBJ2-5; 11 nucleotides align to TRBD1. In germline, CDR1 is MDHEN, CDR2 SYDVKM. The V gene end was trimmed by 7 bases and the J gene end by 5 bases; junction bases not matched to a gene: 12. This CDR3 is 16 amino acids long.